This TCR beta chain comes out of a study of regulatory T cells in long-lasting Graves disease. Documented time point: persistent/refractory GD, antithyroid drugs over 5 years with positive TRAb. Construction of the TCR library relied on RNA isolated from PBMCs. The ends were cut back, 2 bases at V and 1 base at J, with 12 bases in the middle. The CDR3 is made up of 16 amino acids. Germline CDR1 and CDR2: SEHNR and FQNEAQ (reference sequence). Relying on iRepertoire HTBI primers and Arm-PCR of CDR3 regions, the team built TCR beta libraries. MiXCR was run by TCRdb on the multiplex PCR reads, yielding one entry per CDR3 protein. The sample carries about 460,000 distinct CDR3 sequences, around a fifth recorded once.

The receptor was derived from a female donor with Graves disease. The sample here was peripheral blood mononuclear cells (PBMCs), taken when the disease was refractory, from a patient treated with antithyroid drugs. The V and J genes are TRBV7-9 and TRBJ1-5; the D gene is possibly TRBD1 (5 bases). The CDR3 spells CASSLSRGVSNQPQHF. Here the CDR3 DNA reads TGTGCCAGCAGCTTAAGTAGGGGAGTCAGCAATCAGCCCCAGCATTTT.